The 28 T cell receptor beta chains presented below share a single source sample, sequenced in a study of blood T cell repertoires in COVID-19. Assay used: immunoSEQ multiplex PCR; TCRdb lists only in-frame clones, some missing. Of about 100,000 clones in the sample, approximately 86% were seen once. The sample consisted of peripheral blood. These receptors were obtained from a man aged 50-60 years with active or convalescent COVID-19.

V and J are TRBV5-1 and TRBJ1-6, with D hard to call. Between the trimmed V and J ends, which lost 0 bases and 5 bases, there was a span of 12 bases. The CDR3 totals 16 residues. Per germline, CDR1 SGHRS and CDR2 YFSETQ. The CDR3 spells CASSLGLTVDNSPLHF. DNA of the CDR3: TGCGCCAGCAGCTTGGGCCTTACGGTGGATAATTCACCCCTCCACTTT.

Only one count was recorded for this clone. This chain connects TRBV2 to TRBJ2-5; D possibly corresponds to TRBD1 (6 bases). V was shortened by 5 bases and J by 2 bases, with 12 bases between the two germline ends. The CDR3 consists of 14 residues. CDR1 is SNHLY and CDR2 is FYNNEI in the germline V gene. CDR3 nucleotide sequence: TGTGCCAGCAGTTTACAGGGTAAACAAGAGACCCAGTACTTC. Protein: CASSLQGKQETQYF.

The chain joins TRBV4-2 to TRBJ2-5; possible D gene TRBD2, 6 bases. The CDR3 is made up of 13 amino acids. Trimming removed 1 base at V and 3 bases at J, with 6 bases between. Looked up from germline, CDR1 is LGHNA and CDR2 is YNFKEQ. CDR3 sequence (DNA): TGTGCCAGCAGCCAAGGGACTAAAGAGACCCAGTACTTC. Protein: CASSQGTKETQYF.

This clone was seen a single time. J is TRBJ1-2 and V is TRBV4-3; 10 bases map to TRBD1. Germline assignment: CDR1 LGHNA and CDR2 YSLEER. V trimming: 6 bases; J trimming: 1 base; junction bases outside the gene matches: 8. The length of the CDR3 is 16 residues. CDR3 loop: CASSSRDRGVNYGYTF. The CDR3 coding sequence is TGCGCCAGCAGTTCTCGGGACAGGGGAGTTAACTATGGCTACACCTTC.

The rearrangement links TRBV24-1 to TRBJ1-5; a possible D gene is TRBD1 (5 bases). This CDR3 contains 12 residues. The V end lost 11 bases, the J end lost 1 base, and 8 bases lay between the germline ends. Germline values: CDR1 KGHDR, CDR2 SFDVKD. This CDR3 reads CAIQGSNQPQHF. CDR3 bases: TGTGCCATCCAGGGAAGCAATCAGCCCCAGCATTTT.

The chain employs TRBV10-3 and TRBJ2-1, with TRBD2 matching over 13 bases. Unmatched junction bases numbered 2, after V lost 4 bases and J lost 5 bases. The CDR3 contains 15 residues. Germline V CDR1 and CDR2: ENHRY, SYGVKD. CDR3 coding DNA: TGTGCCATCAGTGTCGGGACTAGCGGGGACAATGAGCAGTTCTTC. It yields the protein CAISVGTSGDNEQFF.

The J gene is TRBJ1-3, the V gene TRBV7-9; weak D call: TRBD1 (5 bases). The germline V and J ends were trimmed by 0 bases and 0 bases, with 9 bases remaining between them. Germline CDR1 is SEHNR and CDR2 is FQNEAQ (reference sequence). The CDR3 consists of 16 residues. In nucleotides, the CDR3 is TGTGCCAGCAGCTTAGCAGACAGCTTCTCTGGAAACACCATATATTTT. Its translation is CASSLADSFSGNTIYF.

CDR3 protein: CASSLVQGEGMNTEAFF. The DNA for the CDR3 is TGTGCCAGCAGTTTAGTACAGGGGGAGGGAATGAACACTGAAGCTTTCTTT. The V call is TRBV28, the J call TRBJ1-1, with TRBD1 matching 8 bases. CDR3 length: 17 residues. The trim removed 2 bases at V and 0 bases at J, leaving 8 bases unmatched. Germline values: CDR1 MDHEN, CDR2 SYDVKM.

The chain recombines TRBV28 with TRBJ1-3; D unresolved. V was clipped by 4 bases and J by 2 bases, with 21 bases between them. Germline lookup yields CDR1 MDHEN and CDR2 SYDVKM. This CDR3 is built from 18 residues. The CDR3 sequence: CASSSTGAPGVAGNTIYF. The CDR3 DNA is TGTGCCAGCAGTTCAACGGGAGCCCCAGGAGTGGCTGGAAACACCATATATTTT.

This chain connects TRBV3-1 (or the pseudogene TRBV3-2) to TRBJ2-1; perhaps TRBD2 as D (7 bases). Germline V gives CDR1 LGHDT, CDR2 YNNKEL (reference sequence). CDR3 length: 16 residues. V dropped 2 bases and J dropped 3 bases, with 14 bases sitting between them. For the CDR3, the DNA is TGTGCCAGCAGCCAAAGTCGGGGGGCCGGCTACAATGAGCAGTTCTTC. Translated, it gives CASSQSRGAGYNEQFF.

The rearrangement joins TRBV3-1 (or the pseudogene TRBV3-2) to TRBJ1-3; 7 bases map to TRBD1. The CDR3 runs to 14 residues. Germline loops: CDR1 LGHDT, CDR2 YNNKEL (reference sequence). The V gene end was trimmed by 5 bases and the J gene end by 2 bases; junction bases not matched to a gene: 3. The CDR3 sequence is CASSNGQAGNTIYF. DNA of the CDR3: TGTGCCAGCAGCAACGGACAGGCTGGAAACACCATATATTTT.

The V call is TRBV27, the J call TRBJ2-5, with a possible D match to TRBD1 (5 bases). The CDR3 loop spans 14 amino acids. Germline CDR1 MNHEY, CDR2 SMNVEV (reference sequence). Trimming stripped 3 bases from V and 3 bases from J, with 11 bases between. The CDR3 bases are TGTGCCAGCAGTTTCCGAGACAGTAAAGAGACCCAGTACTTC. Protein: CASSFRDSKETQYF.

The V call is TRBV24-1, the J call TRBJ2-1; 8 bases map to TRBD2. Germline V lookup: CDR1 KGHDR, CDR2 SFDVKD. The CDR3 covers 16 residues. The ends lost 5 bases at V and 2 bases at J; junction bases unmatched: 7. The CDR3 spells CATSGGRGVTYNEQFF. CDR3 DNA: TGTGCCACCAGTGGGGGGCGGGGGGTAACCTACAATGAGCAGTTCTTC.

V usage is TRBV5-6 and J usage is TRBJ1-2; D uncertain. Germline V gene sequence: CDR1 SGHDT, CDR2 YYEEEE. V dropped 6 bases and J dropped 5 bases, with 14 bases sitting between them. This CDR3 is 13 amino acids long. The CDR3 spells CASNFGGGYGYTF. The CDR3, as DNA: TGTGCCAGCAACTTTGGAGGCGGGTATGGCTACACCTTC.

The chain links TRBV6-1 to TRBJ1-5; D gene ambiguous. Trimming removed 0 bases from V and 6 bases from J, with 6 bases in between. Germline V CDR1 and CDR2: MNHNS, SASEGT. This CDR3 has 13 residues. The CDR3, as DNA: TGTGCCAGCAGTGAAGCGAGGAGTCAGCCCCAGCATTTT. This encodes CASSEARSQPQHF.

The CDR3 here is CSGGGADTQYF. As DNA, the CDR3 is TGCAGCGGAGGGGGCGCAGATACGCAGTATTTT. V usage is TRBV29-1 and J usage is TRBJ2-3; 7 bases line up with TRBD1. V shed 7 bases and J 4 bases; nucleotides not matched to a gene: 2. This CDR3 spans 11 amino acids. Germline V gene lookup returns CDR1 SQVTM and CDR2 ANQGSEA.

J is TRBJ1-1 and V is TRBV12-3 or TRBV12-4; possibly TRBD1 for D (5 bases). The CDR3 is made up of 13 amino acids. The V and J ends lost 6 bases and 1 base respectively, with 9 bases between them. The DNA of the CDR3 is TGTGCCAGCAGGGGGACTGCGAACACTGAAGCTTTCTTT. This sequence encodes CASRGTANTEAFF.

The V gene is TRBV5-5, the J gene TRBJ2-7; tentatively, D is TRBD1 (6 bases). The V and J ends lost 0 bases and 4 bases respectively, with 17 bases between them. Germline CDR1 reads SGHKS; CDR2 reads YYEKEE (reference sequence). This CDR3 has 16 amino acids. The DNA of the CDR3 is TGTGCCAGCAGCTTGGTAGGATTTGGCAGGGGTTACGAGCAGTACGTC. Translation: CASSLVGFGRGYEQYV.

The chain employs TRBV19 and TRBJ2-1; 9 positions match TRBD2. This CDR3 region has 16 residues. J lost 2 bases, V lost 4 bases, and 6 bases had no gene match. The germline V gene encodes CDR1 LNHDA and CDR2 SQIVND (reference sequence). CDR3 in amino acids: CASSSAVAGAYNEQFF. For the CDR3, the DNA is TGTGCCAGTAGTAGCGCTGTAGCGGGGGCCTACAATGAGCAGTTCTTC.

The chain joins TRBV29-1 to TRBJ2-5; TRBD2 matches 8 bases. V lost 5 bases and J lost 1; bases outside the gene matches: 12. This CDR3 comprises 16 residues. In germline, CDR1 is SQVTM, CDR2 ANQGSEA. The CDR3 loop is CSVCLGLAGLQETQYF. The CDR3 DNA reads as TGCAGCGTTTGCCTTGGGTTAGCGGGGCTCCAAGAGACCCAGTACTTC.

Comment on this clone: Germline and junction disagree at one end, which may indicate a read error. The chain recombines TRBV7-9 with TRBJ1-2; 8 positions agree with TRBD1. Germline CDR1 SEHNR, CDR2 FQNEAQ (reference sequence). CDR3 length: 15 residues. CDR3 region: CTSSLVPGQGGGYTF. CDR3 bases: TGTACCAGCAGCTTAGTCCCCGGACAGGGAGGTGGCTACACCTTC.

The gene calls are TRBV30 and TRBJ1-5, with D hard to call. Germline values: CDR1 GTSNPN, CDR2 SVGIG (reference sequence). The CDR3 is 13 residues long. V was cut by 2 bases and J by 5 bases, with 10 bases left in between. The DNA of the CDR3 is TGTGCCTGGAGTCCTAATAATGATCAGCCCCAGCATTTT. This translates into CAWSPNNDQPQHF.

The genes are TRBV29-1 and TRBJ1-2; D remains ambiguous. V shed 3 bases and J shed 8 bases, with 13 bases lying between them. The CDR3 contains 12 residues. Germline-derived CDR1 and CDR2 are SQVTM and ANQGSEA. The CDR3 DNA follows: TGCAGCGTTGATCGGCAGAGGGTGGGCTACACCTTC. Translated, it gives CSVDRQRVGYTF.

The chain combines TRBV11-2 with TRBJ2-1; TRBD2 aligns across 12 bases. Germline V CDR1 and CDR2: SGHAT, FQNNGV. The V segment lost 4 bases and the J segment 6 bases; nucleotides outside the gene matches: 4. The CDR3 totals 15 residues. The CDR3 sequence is CASSSLAGGFNEQFF. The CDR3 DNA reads TGTGCCAGCAGCTCACTAGCGGGGGGATTCAATGAGCAGTTCTTC.

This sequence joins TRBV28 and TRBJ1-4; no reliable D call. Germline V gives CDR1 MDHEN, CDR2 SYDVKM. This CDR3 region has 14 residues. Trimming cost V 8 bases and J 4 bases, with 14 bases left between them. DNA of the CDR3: TGTGCCAGCGGAGACACCCGGGGTAATGAAAAACTGTTTTTT. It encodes CASGDTRGNEKLFF.

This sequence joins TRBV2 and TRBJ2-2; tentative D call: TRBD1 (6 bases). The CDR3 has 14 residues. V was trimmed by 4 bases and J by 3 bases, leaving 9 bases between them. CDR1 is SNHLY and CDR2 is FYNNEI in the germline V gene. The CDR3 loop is CASSGTEDTGELFF. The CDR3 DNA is TGTGCCAGCAGTGGGACAGAGGACACCGGGGAGCTGTTTTTT.

The CDR3 coding sequence is TGTGCCAGCAGCGTTAACTGGAACTATGGCTACACCTTC. This translates into CASSVNWNYGYTF. The rearrangement links TRBV9 to TRBJ1-2; D remains ambiguous. This CDR3 has 13 residues. The germline V gene has CDR1 SGDLS and CDR2 YYNGEE. Trimming cost V 2 bases and J 2 bases, with 7 bases left between them. Full variable domain (outside the CDR3, taken from reference TRBV9 and TRBJ1-2): DSGVTQTPKHLITATGQRVTLRCSPRSGDLSVYWYQQSLDQGLQFLIQYYNGEERAKGNILERFSAQQFPDLHSELNLSSLELGDSALYFCASSVNWNYGYTFGSGTRLTVV.

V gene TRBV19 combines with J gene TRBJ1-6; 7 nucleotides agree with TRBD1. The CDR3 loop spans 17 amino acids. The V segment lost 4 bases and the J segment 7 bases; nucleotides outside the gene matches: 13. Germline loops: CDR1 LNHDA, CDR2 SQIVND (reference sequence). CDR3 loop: CASSTPRDSGRNSPLHF. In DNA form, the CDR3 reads TGTGCCAGTAGTACCCCTCGGGACAGTGGAAGGAATTCACCCCTCCACTTT.